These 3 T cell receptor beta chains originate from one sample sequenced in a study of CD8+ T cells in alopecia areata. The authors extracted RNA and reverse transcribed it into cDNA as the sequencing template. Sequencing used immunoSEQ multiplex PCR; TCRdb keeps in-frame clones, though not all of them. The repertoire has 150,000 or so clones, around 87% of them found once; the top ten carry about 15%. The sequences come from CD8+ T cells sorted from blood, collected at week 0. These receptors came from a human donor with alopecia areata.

CDR3 residues: CASSSEQASTDTQYF. The CDR3, as DNA: TGTGCCAGCAGCTCGGAACAGGCTAGCACAGATACGCAGTATTTT. This chain connects TRBV28 to TRBJ2-3, with a tentative D call TRBD1 (5 bases). Trimming took 6 bases from V and 0 from J, leaving 13 bases between them. Germline assignment: CDR1 MDHEN and CDR2 SYDVKM. The CDR3 contains 15 residues. Based on the CDR3 plus reference TRBV28 and TRBJ2-3, the full variable domain is DVKVTQSSRYLVKRTGEKVFLECVQDMDHENMFWYRQDPGLGLRLIYFSYDVKMKEKGDIPEGYSVSREKKERFSLILESASTNQTSMYLCASSSEQASTDTQYFGPGTRLTVL.

In DNA form, the CDR3 reads TGTGCCGCGTCGGGGGGACAGGGCTACGAGCAGTACTTC. Its translation is CAASGGQGYEQYF. The V and J genes are TRBV5-4 and TRBJ2-7, with 9 bases lining up with TRBD1. J was trimmed by 3 bases and V by 10 bases; bases with no gene match: 8. The CDR3 contains 13 residues. CDR1 is SGHNT and CDR2 is YYREEE in the germline V gene (reference sequence).

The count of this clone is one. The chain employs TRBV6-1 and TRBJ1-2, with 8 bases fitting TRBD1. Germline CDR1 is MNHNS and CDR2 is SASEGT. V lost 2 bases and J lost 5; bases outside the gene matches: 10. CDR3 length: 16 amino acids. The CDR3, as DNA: TGTGCCAGCAGTGAAAGCTCGGACAGGGTTTTGTATGGCTACACCTTC. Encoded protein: CASSESSDRVLYGYTF.